The 9 T cell receptor beta chains below come from one sample, sequenced in a study of CD4+ T cells in melanoma (dated by TCRdb to between 2021 and 2024). The library was built by means of the immunoSEQ multiplex PCR assay. TCRdb mirrors the immuneACCESS table, restricted to in-frame sequences. Some clones are absent from its copies; in checked studies, under half trace to an unresolved V gene, and the reason for the others is unknown. The sample has fewer than 11,000 clones on record, around 79% of them singletons. The ten biggest clones cover over 20% of the sample. The specimen was cells from a culture (not recorded whether cultured in vitro). The receptor source for this set is a human donor with melanoma.

V usage is TRBV5-1 and J usage is TRBJ1-1; a possible D gene is TRBD1 (5 bases). Between the trimmed V and J ends, which lost 3 bases and 4 bases, there was a span of 16 bases. This CDR3 is built from 15 residues. Germline CDR1 reads SGHRS; CDR2 reads YFSETQ. This chain's CDR3 is CASSYSSGFFTEAFF. The CDR3 bases are TGCGCCAGCAGCTACTCTTCAGGGTTCTTCACTGAAGCTTTCTTT. The full variable domain, rest sourced from reference TRBV5-1 and TRBJ1-1, is KAGVTQTPRYLIKTRGQQVTLSCSPISGHRSVSWYQQTPGQGLQFLFEYFSETQRNKGNFPGRFSGRQFSNSRSEMNVSTLELGDSALYLCASSYSSGFFTEAFFGQGTRLTVV.

DNA of the CDR3: TGCAGCGTTGAGAGGGGGCTCGGGTATGGCTACACCTTC. Protein product: CSVERGLGYGYTF. The chain combines TRBV29-1 with TRBJ1-2; 7 positions agree with TRBD1. V lost 3 bases to trimming and J lost 5 bases; unmatched junction nucleotides: 6. CDR1 is SQVTM, CDR2 ANQGSEA, per germline. CDR3 length equals 13 residues.

The gene calls are TRBV18 and TRBJ2-7; D uncertain. V dropped 6 bases and J dropped 0 bases, with 12 bases sitting between them. Germline CDR1 is KGHSH and CDR2 is LQKENI. The CDR3 contains 14 residues. CDR3 region: CASSEGPISYEQYF. Here the CDR3 DNA reads TGTGCCAGCTCGGAAGGACCGATCTCCTACGAGCAGTACTTC.

The rearrangement uses TRBV7-9 and TRBJ1-2; D gene ambiguous. This CDR3 has 15 residues. V was shortened by 3 bases and J by 4 bases, with 15 bases between the two germline ends. Germline assignment: CDR1 SEHNR and CDR2 FQNEAQ (reference sequence). The CDR3: CASSFPPARGYGYTF. Here the CDR3 DNA reads TGTGCCAGCAGCTTTCCTCCAGCCCGGGGCTATGGCTACACCTTC.

The V and J genes are TRBV12-3 or TRBV12-4 and TRBJ1-2; TRBD1 matches at 8 bases. The CDR3 consists of 13 residues. Trimming at V came to 2 bases and at J to 7 bases, leaving 3 bases not matched to a gene. The CDR3 sequence is CASSLQGAFGYTF. CDR3 sequence (DNA): TGTGCCAGCAGTTTACAGGGGGCCTTTGGCTACACCTTC.

The CDR3 protein is CASSLAGPSYNEQFF. Written as DNA, the CDR3 is TGTGCCAGCAGCCTAGCGGGTCCCTCCTACAATGAGCAGTTCTTC. The genes are TRBV7-3 and TRBJ2-1; 8 positions match TRBD2. J was trimmed by 0 bases and V by 5 bases; bases with no gene match: 3. The CDR3 covers 15 residues. Germline V gene sequence: CDR1 SGHTA, CDR2 FQGTGA.

V gene TRBV2 combines with J gene TRBJ2-1, with 8 bases fitting TRBD2. The ends lost 4 bases at V and 9 bases at J; junction bases unmatched: 14. In germline, CDR1 is SNHLY, CDR2 FYNNEI. The CDR3 loop spans 16 amino acids. The CDR3 DNA sequence: TGTGCCAGCAGTGGGAACGGGGGGGCAGGTCGTATTGAGCAGTTCTTC. Its translation: CASSGNGGAGRIEQFF.

The chain links TRBV5-4 to TRBJ2-5; D call uncertain. Trimming took off 0 bases at V and 7 bases at J, with 10 bases between the two ends. Germline V lookup: CDR1 SGHNT, CDR2 YYREEE (reference sequence). The CDR3 is 13 residues long. This chain's CDR3 is CASSLVQTTTQYF. CDR3 coding DNA: TGTGCCAGCAGCTTGGTACAGACAACGACCCAGTACTTC.

The chain combines TRBV30 with TRBJ2-7; 11 nucleotides align to TRBD2. V gave up 3 bases and J gave up 3 bases; unmatched junction bases: 4. This CDR3 is built from 14 residues. In germline, CDR1 is GTSNPN, CDR2 SVGIG (reference sequence). CDR3 residues: CAWRLAGGRYEQYF. The CDR3 nucleotides read TGTGCCTGGAGGCTAGCGGGGGGCCGCTACGAGCAGTACTTC.